This is a list of T cell receptor beta chains from one sample in a study of shared clonotypes between healthy human individuals. Assay used: immunoSEQ multiplex PCR; TCRdb lists only in-frame clones, some missing. The repertoire holds roughly 1,800,000 clones, with about 95% as singletons. Sequenced material: naive CD8+ T cells sorted from blood. The receptors originated from a man younger than 35 in good health. CDR3s include the opening cysteine and the closing phenylalanine or tryptophan. The order of the fields is D gene, clone size, V gene, J gene, CDR3 protein, CDR3 DNA. The D gene is left open where the match is weak. Size is omitted from some rows. Given values are once, few, many or a class for expanded clones.

.,.,TRBV30,TRBJ1-1,CAWSSTGLHTEAFF,TGTGCCTGGAGTTCCACCGGGCTACACACTGAAGCTTTCTTT
.,.,TRBV9,TRBJ1-3,CASSVAAGNGNTIYF,TGTGCCAGCAGCGTAGCGGCAGGGAATGGAAACACCATATATTTT
TRBD2,.,TRBV7-6,TRBJ2-1,CASSPDPSGNYNEQFF,TGTGCCAGCAGCCCAGACCCTAGCGGGAACTACAATGAGCAGTTCTTC
TRBD1,.,TRBV5-1,TRBJ1-2,CASSPGTVFPTNYGYTF,TGCGCCAGCAGCCCCGGGACAGTCTTTCCGACTAACTATGGCTACACCTTC
TRBD1,.,TRBV19,TRBJ1-5,CASRTGINQPQHF,TGTGCCAGTAGGACAGGGATCAATCAGCCCCAGCATTTT
.,.,TRBV7-9,TRBJ2-1,CASSLPLGSYNEQFF,TGTGCCAGCAGCTTGCCCCTTGGCTCCTACAATGAGCAGTTCTTC
.,.,TRBV19,TRBJ1-5,CASSMQGGNQPQHF,TGTGCCAGTAGTATGCAAGGGGGCAATCAGCCCCAGCATTTT
.,.,TRBV7-9,TRBJ2-7,CASSLETGNGEQYF,TGTGCCAGCAGCTTAGAAACAGGGAATGGCGAGCAGTACTTC
.,.,TRBV5-1,TRBJ2-3,CASSLGELGPAPDTQYF,TGCGCCAGCAGCTTGGGAGAACTAGGGCCGGCCCCAGATACGCAGTATTTT
.,once,TRBV6-6,TRBJ2-7,CASSYSRGITYEQYF,TGTGCCAGCAGTTACTCTCGCGGGATTACCTACGAGCAGTACTTC
.,.,TRBV27,TRBJ2-3,CASSQGGSESTDTQYF,TGTGCCAGCAGCCAGGGGGGTAGCGAAAGCACAGATACGCAGTATTTT
TRBD1,.,TRBV5-1,TRBJ1-4,CASSPGQGEGEKLFF,TGCGCCAGCAGCCCCGGACAGGGAGAGGGTGAAAAACTGTTTTTT
.,.,TRBV15,TRBJ2-7,CATSDQPGMEYF,TGTGCCACCAGCGACCAGCCCGGGATGGAGTACTTC
TRBD1,.,TRBV5-8,TRBJ2-7,CASSGDIPGQGPTSYEQYF,TGTGCCAGCAGCGGGGATATACCGGGACAGGGTCCCACCTCCTACGAGCAGTACTTC
TRBD1,.,TRBV28,TRBJ1-2,CASSLGQGDYTF,TGTGCCAGCAGCTTGGGACAGGGAGACTACACCTTC
.,once,TRBV19,TRBJ1-2,CASSIDWQPERNYGYTF,TGTGCCAGTAGTATAGATTGGCAGCCAGAAAGAAACTATGGCTACACCTTC
TRBD1,.,TRBV7-9,TRBJ2-1,CASSLGQGIGNEQFF,TGTGCCAGCAGCTTGGGACAGGGGATTGGGAATGAGCAGTTCTTC